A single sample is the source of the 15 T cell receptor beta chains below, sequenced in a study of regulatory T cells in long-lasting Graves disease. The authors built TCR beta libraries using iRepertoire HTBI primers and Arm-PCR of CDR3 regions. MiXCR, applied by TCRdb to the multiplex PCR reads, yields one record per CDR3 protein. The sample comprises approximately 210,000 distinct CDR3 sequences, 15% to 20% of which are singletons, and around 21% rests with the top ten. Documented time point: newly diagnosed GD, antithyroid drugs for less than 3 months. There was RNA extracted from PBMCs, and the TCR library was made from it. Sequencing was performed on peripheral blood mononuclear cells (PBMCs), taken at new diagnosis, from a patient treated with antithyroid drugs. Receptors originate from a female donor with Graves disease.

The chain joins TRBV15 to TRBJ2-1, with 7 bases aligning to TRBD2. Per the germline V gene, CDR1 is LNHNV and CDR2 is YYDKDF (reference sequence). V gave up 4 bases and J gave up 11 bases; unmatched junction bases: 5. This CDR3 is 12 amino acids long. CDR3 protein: CATSTQRGQQFF. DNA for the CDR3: TGTGCCACCAGCACCCAGCGGGGTCAGCAGTTCTTC.

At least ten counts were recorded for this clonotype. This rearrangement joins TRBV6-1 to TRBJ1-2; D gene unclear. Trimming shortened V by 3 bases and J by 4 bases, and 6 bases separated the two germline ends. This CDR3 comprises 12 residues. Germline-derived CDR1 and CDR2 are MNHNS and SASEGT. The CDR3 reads CASSEGRYGYTF. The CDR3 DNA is TGTGCCAGCAGTGAGGGTCGCTATGGCTACACCTTC.

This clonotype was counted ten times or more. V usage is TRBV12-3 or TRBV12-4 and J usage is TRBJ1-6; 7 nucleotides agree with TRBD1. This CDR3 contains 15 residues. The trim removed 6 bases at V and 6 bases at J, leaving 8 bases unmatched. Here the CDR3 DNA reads TGTGCCAGCAGCGCCAGGGGGGCCGGTAATTCACCCCTCCACTTT. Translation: CASSARGAGNSPLHF.

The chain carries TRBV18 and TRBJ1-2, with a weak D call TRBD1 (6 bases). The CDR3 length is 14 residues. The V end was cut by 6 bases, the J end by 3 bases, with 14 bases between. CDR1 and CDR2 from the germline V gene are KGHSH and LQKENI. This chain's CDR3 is CASSTGPLYYGYTF. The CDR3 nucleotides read TGTGCCAGCTCCACAGGGCCCCTTTACTATGGCTACACCTTC.

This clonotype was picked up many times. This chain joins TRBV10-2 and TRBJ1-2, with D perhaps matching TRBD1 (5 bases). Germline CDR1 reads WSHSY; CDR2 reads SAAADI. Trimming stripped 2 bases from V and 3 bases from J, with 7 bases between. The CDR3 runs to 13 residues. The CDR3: CASSEGGDYGYTF. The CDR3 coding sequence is TGCGCCAGCAGTGAGGGGGGTGACTATGGCTACACCTTC.

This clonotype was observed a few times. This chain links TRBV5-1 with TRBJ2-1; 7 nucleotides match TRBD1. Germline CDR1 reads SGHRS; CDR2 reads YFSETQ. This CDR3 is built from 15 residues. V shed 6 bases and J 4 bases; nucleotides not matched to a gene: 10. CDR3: CASTQSGGEYNEQFF. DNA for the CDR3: TGCGCCAGCACCCAATCAGGGGGTGAATACAATGAGCAGTTCTTC.

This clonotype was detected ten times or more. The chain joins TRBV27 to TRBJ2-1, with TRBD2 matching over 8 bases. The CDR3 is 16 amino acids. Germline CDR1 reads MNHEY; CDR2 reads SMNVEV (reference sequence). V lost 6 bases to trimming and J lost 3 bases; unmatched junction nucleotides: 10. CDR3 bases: TGTGCCAGCAGCTCCTTACTAGCGGCGTACTACAATGAGCAGTTCTTC. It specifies CASSSLLAAYYNEQFF.

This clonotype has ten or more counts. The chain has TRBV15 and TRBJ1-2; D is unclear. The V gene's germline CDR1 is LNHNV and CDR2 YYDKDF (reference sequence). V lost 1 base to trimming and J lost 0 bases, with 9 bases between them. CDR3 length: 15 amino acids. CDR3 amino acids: CATSRGTVSNYGYTF. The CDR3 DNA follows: TGTGCCACCAGCAGAGGAACAGTTTCTAACTATGGCTACACCTTC.

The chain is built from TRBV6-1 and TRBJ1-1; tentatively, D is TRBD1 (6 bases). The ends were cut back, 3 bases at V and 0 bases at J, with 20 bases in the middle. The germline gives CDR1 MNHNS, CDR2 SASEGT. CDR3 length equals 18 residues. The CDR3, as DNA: TGTGCCAGCAGTGACACAACTTTTCCGGGACACCTGAACACTGAAGCTTTCTTT. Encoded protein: CASSDTTFPGHLNTEAFF.

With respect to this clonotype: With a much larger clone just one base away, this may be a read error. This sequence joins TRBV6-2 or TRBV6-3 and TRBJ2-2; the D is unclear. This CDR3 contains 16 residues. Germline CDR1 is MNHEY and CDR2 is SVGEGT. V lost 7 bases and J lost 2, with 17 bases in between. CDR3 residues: CASKPDVGRNTGELFF. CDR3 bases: TGTGCCAGCAAACCAGATGTCGGGCGAAACACCGGGGAGCTGTTTTTT.

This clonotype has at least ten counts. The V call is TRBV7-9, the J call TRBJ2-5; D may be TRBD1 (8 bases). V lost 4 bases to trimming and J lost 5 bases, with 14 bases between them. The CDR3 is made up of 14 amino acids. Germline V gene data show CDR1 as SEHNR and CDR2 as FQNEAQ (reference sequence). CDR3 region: CASSSEQGGETQYF. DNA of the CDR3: TGTGCCAGCAGCTCCGAACAGGGGGGGGAGACCCAGTACTTC.

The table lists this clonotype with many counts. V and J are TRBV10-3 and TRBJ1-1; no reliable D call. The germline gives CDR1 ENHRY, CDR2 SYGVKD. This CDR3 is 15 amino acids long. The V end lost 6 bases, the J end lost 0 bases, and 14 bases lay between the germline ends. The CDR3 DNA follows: TGTGCCATCAGCTTCCTCCTCGGTGTGAACACTGAAGCTTTCTTT. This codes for CAISFLLGVNTEAFF.

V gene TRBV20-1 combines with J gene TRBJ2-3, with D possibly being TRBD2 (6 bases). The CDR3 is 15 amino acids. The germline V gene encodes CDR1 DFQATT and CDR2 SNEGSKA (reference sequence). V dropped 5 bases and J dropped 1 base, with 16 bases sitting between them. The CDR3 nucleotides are TGCAGTGCTGGAACTGGCGGGACCCGCACAGATACGCAGTATTTT. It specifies CSAGTGGTRTDTQYF.

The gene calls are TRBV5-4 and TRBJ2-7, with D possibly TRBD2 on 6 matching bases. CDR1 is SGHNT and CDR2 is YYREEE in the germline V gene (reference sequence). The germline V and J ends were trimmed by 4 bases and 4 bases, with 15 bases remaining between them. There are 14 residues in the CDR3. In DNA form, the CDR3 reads TGTGCCAGCAGCCCGGGACTGGATTTTTACGAGCAGTACTTC. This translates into CASSPGLDFYEQYF.

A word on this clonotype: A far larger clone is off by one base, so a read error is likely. The CDR3 reads CAGSEGTNYGYTF. In DNA form, the CDR3 reads TGTGCCGGCAGCGAAGGGACCAACTATGGCTACACCTTC. This chain connects TRBV12-3 or TRBV12-4 to TRBJ2-4; tentative D call: TRBD1 (5 bases). TRBJ1-2 explains the end of the DNA better; the J call may be wrong. This CDR3 is 13 amino acids long.